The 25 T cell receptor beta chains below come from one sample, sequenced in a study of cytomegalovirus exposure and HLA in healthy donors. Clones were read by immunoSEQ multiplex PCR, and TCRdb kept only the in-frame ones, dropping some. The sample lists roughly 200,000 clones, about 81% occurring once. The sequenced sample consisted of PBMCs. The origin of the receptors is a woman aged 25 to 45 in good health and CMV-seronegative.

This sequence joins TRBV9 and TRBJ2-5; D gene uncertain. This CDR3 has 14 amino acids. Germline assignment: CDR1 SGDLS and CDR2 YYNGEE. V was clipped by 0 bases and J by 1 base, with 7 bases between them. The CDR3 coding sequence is TGTGCCAGCAGCGTAGAGACTTCCCAAGAGACCCAGTACTTC. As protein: CASSVETSQETQYF.

In DNA, the CDR3 is TGTGCCAGCAGGACAGGCTCTGGAAACACCATATATTTT. It encodes CASRTGSGNTIYF. This sequence joins TRBV6-5 and TRBJ1-3, with TRBD1 as a possible D gene (6 bases). V lost 6 bases and J 0 bases, leaving 6 bases between the germline ends. Germline V gene sequence: CDR1 MNHEY, CDR2 SVGAGI. The CDR3 covers 13 residues.

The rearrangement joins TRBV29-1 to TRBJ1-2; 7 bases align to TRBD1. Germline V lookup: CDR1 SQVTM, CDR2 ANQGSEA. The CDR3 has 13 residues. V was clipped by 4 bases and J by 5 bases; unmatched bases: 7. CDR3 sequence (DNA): TGCAGCGTTGTCGCGGACAGGAGATATGGCTACACCTTC. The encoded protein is CSVVADRRYGYTF.

CDR3 loop: CASSADRDSYEQYF. CDR3 bases: TGTGCCAGCAGTGCGGACAGGGATTCCTACGAGCAGTACTTC. The chain combines TRBV6-1 with TRBJ2-7; 8 positions match TRBD1. J gave up 1 base and V 4 bases, and 3 bases lay outside the gene matches. CDR1 is MNHNS, CDR2 SASEGT, per germline. The CDR3 has 14 residues.

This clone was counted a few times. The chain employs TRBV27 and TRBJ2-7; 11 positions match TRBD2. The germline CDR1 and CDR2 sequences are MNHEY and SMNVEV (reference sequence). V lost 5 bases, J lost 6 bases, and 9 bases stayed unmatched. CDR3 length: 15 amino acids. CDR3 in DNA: TGTGCCAGCAGTCCATTCACTAGCGGGAGTGGCGAGCAGTACTTC. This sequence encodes CASSPFTSGSGEQYF.

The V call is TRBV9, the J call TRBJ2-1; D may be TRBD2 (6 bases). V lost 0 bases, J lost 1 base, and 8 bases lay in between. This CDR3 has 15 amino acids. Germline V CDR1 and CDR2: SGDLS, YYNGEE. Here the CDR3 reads CASSVEAGSYNEQFF. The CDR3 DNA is TGTGCCAGCAGCGTAGAGGCGGGATCCTACAATGAGCAGTTCTTC.

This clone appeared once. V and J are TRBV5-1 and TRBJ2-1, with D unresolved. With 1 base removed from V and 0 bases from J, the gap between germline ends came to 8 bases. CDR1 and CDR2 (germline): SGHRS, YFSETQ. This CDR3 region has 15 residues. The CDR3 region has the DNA TGCGCCAGCAGCTTGCAGAGGAGCTCCTACAATGAGCAGTTCTTC. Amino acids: CASSLQRSSYNEQFF.

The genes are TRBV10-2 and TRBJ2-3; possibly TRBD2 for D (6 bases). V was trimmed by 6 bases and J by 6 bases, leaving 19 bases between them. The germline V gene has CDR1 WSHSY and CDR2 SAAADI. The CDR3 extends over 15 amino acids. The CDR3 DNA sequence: TGCGCCAGCAGGGTACGCGGCGGGGACCTGGATACGCAGTATTTT. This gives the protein CASRVRGGDLDTQYF.

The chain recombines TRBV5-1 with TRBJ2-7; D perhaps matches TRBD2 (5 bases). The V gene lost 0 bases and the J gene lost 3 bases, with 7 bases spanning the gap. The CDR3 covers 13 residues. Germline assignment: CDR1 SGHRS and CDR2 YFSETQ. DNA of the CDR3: TGCGCCAGCAGCTTGGACCGGGGCTACGAGCAGTACTTC. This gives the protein CASSLDRGYEQYF.

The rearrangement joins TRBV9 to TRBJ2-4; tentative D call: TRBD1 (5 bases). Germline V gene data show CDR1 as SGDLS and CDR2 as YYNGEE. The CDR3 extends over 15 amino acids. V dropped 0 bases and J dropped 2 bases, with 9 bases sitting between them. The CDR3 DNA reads TGTGCCAGCAGCGTAGTAGGGGTCCCCAAAAACATTCAGTACTTC. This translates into CASSVVGVPKNIQYF.

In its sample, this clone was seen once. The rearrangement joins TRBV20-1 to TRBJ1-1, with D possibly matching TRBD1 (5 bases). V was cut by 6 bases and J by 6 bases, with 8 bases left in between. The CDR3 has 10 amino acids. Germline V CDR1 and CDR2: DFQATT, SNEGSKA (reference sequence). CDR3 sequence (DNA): TGCAGTGCGGAGGGACCTGAAGCTTTCTTT. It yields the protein CSAEGPEAFF.

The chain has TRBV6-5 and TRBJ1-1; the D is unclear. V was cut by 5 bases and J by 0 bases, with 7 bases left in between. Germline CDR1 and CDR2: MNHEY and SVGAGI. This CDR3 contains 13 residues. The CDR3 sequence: CASSTDMNTEAFF. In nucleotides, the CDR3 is TGTGCCAGCAGTACTGACATGAACACTGAAGCTTTCTTT.

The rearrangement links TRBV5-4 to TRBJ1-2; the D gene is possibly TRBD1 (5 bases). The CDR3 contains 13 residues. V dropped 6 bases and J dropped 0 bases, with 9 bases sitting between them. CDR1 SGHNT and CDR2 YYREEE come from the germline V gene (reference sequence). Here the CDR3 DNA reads TGTGCCAGCAATGAAGGGGCTAACTATGGCTACACCTTC. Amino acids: CASNEGANYGYTF. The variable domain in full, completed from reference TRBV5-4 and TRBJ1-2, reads ETGVTQSPTHLIKTRGQQVTLRCSSQSGHNTVSWYQQALGQGPQFIFQYYREEENGRGNFPPRFSGLQFPNYSSELNVNALELDDSALYLCASNEGANYGYTFGSGTRLTVV.

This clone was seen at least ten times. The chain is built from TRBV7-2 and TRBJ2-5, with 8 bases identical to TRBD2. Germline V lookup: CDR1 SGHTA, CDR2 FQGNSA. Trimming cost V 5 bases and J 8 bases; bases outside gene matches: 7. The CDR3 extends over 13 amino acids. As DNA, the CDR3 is TGTGCCAGCAGCCTCGGGACTAGAGAAACCCAGTACTTC. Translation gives CASSLGTRETQYF.

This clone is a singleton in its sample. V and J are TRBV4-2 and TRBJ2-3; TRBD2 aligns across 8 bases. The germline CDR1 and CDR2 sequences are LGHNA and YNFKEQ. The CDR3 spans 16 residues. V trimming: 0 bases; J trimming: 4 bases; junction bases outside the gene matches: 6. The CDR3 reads CASSQDLAGRSDTQYF. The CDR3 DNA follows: TGTGCCAGCAGCCAAGACCTAGCGGGCCGGTCAGATACGCAGTATTTT.

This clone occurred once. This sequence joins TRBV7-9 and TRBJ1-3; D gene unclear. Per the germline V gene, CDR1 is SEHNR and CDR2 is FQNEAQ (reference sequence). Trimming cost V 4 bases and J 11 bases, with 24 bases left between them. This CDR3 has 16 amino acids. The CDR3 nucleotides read TGTGCCAGCAGCTCTACCACCCTTGCGGAGGTTAGGGCCATATATTTT. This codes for CASSSTTLAEVRAIYF. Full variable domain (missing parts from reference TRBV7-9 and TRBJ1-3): DTGVSQNPRHKITKRGQNVTFRCDPISEHNRLYWYRQTLGQGPEFLTYFQNEAQLEKSRLLSDRFSAERPKGSFSTLEIQRTEQGDSAMYLCASSSTTLAEVRAIYFGEGSWLTVV.

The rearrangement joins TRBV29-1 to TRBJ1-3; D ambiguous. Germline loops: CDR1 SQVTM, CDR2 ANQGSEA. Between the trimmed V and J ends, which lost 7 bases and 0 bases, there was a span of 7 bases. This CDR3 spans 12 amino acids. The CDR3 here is CSGRGSGNTIYF. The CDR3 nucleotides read TGCAGCGGGCGGGGCTCTGGAAACACCATATATTTT.

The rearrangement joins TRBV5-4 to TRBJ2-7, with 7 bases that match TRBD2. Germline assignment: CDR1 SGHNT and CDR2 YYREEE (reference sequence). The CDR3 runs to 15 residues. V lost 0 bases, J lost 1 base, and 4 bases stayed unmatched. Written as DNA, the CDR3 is TGTGCCAGCAGCTTGGGGCTAGCGGAATCCTACGAGCAGTACTTC. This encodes CASSLGLAESYEQYF.

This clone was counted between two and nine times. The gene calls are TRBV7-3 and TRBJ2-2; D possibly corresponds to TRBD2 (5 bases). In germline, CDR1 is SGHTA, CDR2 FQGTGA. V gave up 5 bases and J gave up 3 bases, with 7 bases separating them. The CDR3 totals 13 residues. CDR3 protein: CASSLDYTGELFF. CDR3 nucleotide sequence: TGTGCCAGCAGCCTGGACTACACCGGGGAGCTGTTTTTT.

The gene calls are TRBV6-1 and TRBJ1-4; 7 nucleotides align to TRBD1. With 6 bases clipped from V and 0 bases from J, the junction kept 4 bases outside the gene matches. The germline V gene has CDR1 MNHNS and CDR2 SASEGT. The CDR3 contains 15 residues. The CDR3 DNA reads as TGTGCCAGCAGCAGAGGGGGCTCAACTAATGAAAAACTGTTTTTT. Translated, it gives CASSRGGSTNEKLFF.

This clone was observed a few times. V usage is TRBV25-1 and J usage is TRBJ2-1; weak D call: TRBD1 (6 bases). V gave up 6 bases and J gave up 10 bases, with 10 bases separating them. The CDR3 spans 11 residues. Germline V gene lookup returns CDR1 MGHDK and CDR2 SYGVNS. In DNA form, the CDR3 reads TGTGCCAGCAGGCTGGGACACGAGCAGTTCTTC. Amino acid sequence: CASRLGHEQFF.

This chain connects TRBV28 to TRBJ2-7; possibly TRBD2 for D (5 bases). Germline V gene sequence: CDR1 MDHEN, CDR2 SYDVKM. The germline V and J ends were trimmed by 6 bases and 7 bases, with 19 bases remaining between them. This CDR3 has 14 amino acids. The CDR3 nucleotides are TGTGCCAGCAGATCCGACAAGGGAGCGCGAGAGCAGTACTTC. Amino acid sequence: CASRSDKGAREQYF.

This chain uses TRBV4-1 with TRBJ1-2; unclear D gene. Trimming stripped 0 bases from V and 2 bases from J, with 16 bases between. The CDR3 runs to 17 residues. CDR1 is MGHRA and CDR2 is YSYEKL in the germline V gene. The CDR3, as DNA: TGCGCCAGCAGCCAAGATCCCAAGGCACGGGTGAACTATGGCTACACCTTC. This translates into CASSQDPKARVNYGYTF.

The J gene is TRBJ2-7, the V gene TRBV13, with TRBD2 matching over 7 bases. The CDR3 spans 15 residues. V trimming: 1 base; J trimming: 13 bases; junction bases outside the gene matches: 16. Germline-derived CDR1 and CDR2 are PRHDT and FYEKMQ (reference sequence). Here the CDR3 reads CASSLAPWKASGTYF. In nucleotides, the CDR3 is TGTGCCAGCAGCTTAGCCCCCTGGAAGGCTAGCGGCACCTACTTC. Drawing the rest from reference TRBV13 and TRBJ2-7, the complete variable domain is AAGVIQSPRHLIKEKRETATLKCYPIPRHDTVYWYQQGPGQDPQFLISFYEKMQSDKGSIPDRFSAQQFSDYHSELNMSSLELGDSALYFCASSLAPWKASGTYFGPGTRLTVT.

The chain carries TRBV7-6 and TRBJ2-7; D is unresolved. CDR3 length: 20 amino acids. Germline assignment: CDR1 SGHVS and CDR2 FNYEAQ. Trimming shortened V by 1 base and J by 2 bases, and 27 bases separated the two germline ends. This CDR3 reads CASSLGHRASQVMSPYEQYF. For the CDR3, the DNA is TGTGCCAGCAGCTTAGGGCACAGAGCCTCGCAGGTGATGTCCCCCTACGAGCAGTACTTC.